This T cell receptor beta chain derives from a study of blood T cell repertoires in COVID-19. Across the study: Acute-phase and convalescent COVID-19 samples originated in the United States, Italy and Spain. The cDNA or gDNA used as material had been derived from T cells, B-cell-depleted T cells, or PBMCs.

The germline V gene has CDR1 SGDLS and CDR2 YYNGEE. The junction had 8 bases not matched to a gene; V was cut back by 4 bases and J by 5 bases. This CDR3 region has 15 residues. In the authors' workflow: Reference gene primer amplification yielded estimated nucleated cell counts. Assay: immunoSEQ multiplex PCR; the TCRdb copy retains only in-frame clones and omits some. V and J calls and clone size follow that table, whereas D and trimming were derived from the DNA. Among about 170,000 clones listed, roughly 85% were seen once. This chain links TRBV9 with TRBJ2-5; 10 positions agree with TRBD2. The origin of this receptor is a human donor with acute or convalescent COVID-19. The donor label of this sample is uncertain. Sequencing used peripheral blood. The CDR3 sequence: CASSLQRGGGETQYF. The CDR3 DNA sequence: TGTGCCAGCAGCCTCCAGCGGGGGGGCGGGGAGACCCAGTACTTC.